What follows are 21 T cell receptor beta chains derived from one specimen sequenced in a study of patients and donors after allogeneic stem cell transplantation. Using its own MiXCR run on the RT-PCR reads, TCRdb lists one record per CDR3 protein. The table lists approximately 200,000 distinct CDR3 sequences, less than 45% of them singletons. The sequenced sample consisted of blood, either unsorted or a sorted T cell fraction (not recorded which). These receptors all come from a human donor who was either an allogeneic HSCT recipient or a stem cell or donor lymphocyte infusion donor (not recorded which). It is not recorded whose cells these are; they may come from a transplant donor.

V is TRBV15 and J is TRBJ1-1; D remains ambiguous. The germline V gene has CDR1 LNHNV and CDR2 YYDKDF (reference sequence). Trimming left V 7 bases short and J 1 base short, with 10 bases between. This CDR3 has 13 residues. The CDR3 DNA is TGTGCCACCACCGAGGCTAAGAACACTGAAGCTTTCTTT. This gives the protein CATTEAKNTEAFF.

This chain joins TRBV29-1 and TRBJ1-2; tentatively, D is TRBD1 (5 bases). The length of the CDR3 is 16 residues. CDR1 is SQVTM and CDR2 is ANQGSEA in the germline V gene. V lost 4 bases to trimming and J lost 0 bases, with 18 bases between them. The CDR3 DNA reads TGCAGCGTTGTACTCAGGGCAGGGCTAGCTAACTATGGCTACACCTTC. Protein: CSVVLRAGLANYGYTF.

J is TRBJ2-7 and V is TRBV6-5, with D perhaps matching TRBD2 (6 bases). With 3 bases removed from V and 4 bases from J, the gap between germline ends came to 16 bases. The CDR3 sequence is 15 residues long. Germline V gene data show CDR1 as MNHEY and CDR2 as SVGAGI. The chain's CDR3 is CASSYGAGLPYEQYF. In DNA, the CDR3 is TGTGCCAGCAGTTATGGGGCGGGACTCCCATACGAGCAGTACTTC.

The genes are TRBV25-1 and TRBJ1-1, with 7 bases lining up with TRBD1. V shed 6 bases, J shed 6 bases, and the junction held 4 bases outside the gene matches. Germline loops: CDR1 MGHDK, CDR2 SYGVNS. The CDR3 sequence is 12 residues long. CDR3 sequence: CASRETGPEAFF. In DNA, the CDR3 is TGTGCCAGCAGAGAGACAGGGCCTGAAGCTTTCTTT.

This clonotype was recorded a few times. The J gene is TRBJ1-2, the V gene TRBV27, with a tentative D call TRBD1 (6 bases). V was trimmed by 3 bases and J by 3 bases, leaving 14 bases between them. Germline V gives CDR1 MNHEY, CDR2 SMNVEV (reference sequence). The CDR3 covers 15 residues. The CDR3 DNA reads TGTGCCAGCAGTTTTGTCCAGGGGCCTTACTATGGCTACACCTTC. This translates into CASSFVQGPYYGYTF.

The chain links TRBV12-3 or TRBV12-4 to TRBJ1-2, with unresolved D. The CDR3 totals 13 residues. V was cut by 6 bases and J by 8 bases, with 16 bases left in between. Here the CDR3 reads CASRLRAEVGYTF. CDR3 DNA sequence: TGTGCCAGCAGACTCCGGGCAGAGGTCGGCTACACCTTC.

This clonotype was seen a handful of times. The chain joins TRBV27 to TRBJ1-5, with D perhaps matching TRBD1 (5 bases). The length of the CDR3 is 17 residues. Germline V CDR1 and CDR2: MNHEY, SMNVEV (reference sequence). V lost 6 bases and J 0 bases, leaving 18 bases between the germline ends. CDR3 protein: CASRLSDGADSNQPQHF. In DNA, the CDR3 is TGTGCCAGCAGACTATCCGACGGGGCCGATAGCAATCAGCCCCAGCATTTT.

The chain recombines TRBV12-3 or TRBV12-4 with TRBJ1-2; D not resolved. V was shortened by 4 bases and J by 5 bases, with 17 bases between the two germline ends. CDR3 size: 15 residues. CDR3 sequence (DNA): TGTGCCAGCAGTTACCCGGGCGTGGAGACATATGGCTACACCTTC. It encodes CASSYPGVETYGYTF.

The V gene is TRBV5-1, the J gene TRBJ1-1; D not certain. Per the germline V gene, CDR1 is SGHRS and CDR2 is YFSETQ. Trimming removed 0 bases at V and 6 bases at J, with 15 bases between. This CDR3 is built from 15 residues. CDR3 sequence reads: CASSLAAADFAEAFF. CDR3 sequence (DNA): TGCGCCAGCAGCTTGGCTGCGGCAGACTTCGCTGAAGCTTTCTTT. Supplemented by reference TRBV5-1 and TRBJ1-1, the full variable domain reads KAGVTQTPRYLIKTRGQQVTLSCSPISGHRSVSWYQQTPGQGLQFLFEYFSETQRNKGNFPGRFSGRQFSNSRSEMNVSTLELGDSALYLCASSLAAADFAEAFFGQGTRLTVV.

The chain links TRBV13 to TRBJ2-2, with D possibly being TRBD2 (6 bases). The V gene's germline CDR1 is PRHDT and CDR2 FYEKMQ (reference sequence). The CDR3 runs to 15 residues. V was pared by 1 base and J by 1 base, with 7 bases between. The CDR3 protein is CASSLAGENTGELFF. For the CDR3, the DNA is TGTGCCAGCAGCTTAGCGGGAGAGAACACCGGGGAGCTGTTTTTT. Filled out from reference TRBV13 and TRBJ2-2, the complete variable domain reads AAGVIQSPRHLIKEKRETATLKCYPIPRHDTVYWYQQGPGQDPQFLISFYEKMQSDKGSIPDRFSAQQFSDYHSELNMSSLELGDSALYFCASSLAGENTGELFFGEGSRLTVL.

This clonotype has just one count. The chain joins TRBV21-1 to TRBJ1-2; TRBD1, the table's D call, lacks a check against the DNA. TRBV21-1 counts as a pseudogene. CDR3 length: 16 residues. In DNA form, the CDR3 reads TGTGCCACCTCCGGGACAAGGGGGAAAGCTAACTATGGCTACACCTTC. This sequence encodes CATSGTRGKANYGYTF.

In this sample, this clonotype turned up a few times. This rearrangement joins TRBV7-8 to TRBJ1-1; TRBD1 matches 8 bases. The trim removed 3 bases at V and 4 bases at J, leaving 7 bases unmatched. The germline CDR1 and CDR2 sequences are SGHVS and FQNEAQ. The length of the CDR3 is 15 residues. The CDR3 protein is CASSFPQGALTEAFF. The DNA for the CDR3 is TGTGCCAGCAGCTTCCCCCAGGGGGCTCTCACTGAAGCTTTCTTT.

V and J are TRBV28 and TRBJ1-2; 7 bases align to TRBD1. Germline CDR1 is MDHEN and CDR2 is SYDVKM. The CDR3 has 12 amino acids. The junction had 7 bases not matched to a gene; V was cut back by 10 bases and J by 5 bases. CDR3 loop: CATDRVSYGYTF. The CDR3 nucleotides are TGTGCCACCGACAGGGTATCGTATGGCTACACCTTC.

This chain uses TRBV12-3 or TRBV12-4 with TRBJ1-6; D not certain. The ends were cut back, 6 bases at V and 7 bases at J, with 10 bases in the middle. This CDR3 has 13 residues. The CDR3: CASSPVVNSPLHF. CDR3 sequence (DNA): TGTGCCAGCAGCCCGGTTGTAAATTCACCCCTCCACTTT.

This clonotype has only a few counts. CDR3 DNA: TGTGCCAGCAGCCAAGAAACAGGAGCTCTCACAGATACGCAGTATTTT. Protein product: CASSQETGALTDTQYF. The chain employs TRBV3-1 and TRBJ2-3, with D possibly matching TRBD1 (5 bases). The V gene lost 0 bases and the J gene lost 2 bases, with 12 bases spanning the gap. The CDR3 length is 16 residues. Germline V CDR1 and CDR2: LGHDT, YNNKEL (reference sequence).

As DNA, the CDR3 is TGTGCCAGCTCACCCGTGACCGGCCGTCGGGACAGCGATGAGCAGTTCTTC. It specifies CASSPVTGRRDSDEQFF. The chain uses TRBV18 and TRBJ2-1; TRBD1 agrees at 7 bases. The trim removed 3 bases at V and 8 bases at J, leaving 16 bases unmatched. This CDR3 is 17 amino acids long. The germline gives CDR1 KGHSH, CDR2 LQKENI.

This clonotype was seen a handful of times. The chain recombines TRBV9 with TRBJ1-3; a weak D match, TRBD1 (5 bases). The CDR3 is 17 amino acids. Trimming took 1 base from V and 0 from J, leaving 14 bases between them. Germline CDR1 reads SGDLS; CDR2 reads YYNGEE. The CDR3 sequence is CASSVSTGAVSGNTIYF. CDR3 nucleotides: TGTGCCAGCAGCGTATCTACCGGGGCTGTCTCTGGAAACACCATATATTTT.

This clonotype was recorded a few times. This sequence joins TRBV5-1 and TRBJ1-4, with a possible D match to TRBD1 (5 bases). This CDR3 contains 15 residues. Between the trimmed V and J ends, which lost 3 bases and 0 bases, there was a span of 9 bases. The germline V gene has CDR1 SGHRS and CDR2 YFSETQ. In nucleotides, the CDR3 is TGCGCCAGCAGCTGGGGGGATGCAACTAATGAAAAACTGTTTTTT. This translates into CASSWGDATNEKLFF.

Only a few counts were recorded for this clonotype. This sequence joins TRBV27 and TRBJ1-5, with 10 bases matching TRBD1. This CDR3 is 15 amino acids long. V dropped 5 bases and J dropped 4; count of bases not matched to a gene: 5. Germline V gene sequence: CDR1 MNHEY, CDR2 SMNVEV (reference sequence). CDR3 bases: TGTGCCAGCAGTGGGACAGGGGAGGCAAATCAGCCCCAGCATTTT. This sequence encodes CASSGTGEANQPQHF.

This clonotype was observed a few times. V gene TRBV27 combines with J gene TRBJ1-1; D gene unclear. This CDR3 is 12 amino acids long. Trimming removed 5 bases at V and 7 bases at J, with 11 bases between. The V gene's germline CDR1 is MNHEY and CDR2 SMNVEV (reference sequence). CDR3 coding DNA: TGTGCCAGCAGTAACCCGACGGGTGAAGCTTTCTTT. As protein: CASSNPTGEAFF.

J is TRBJ2-5 and V is TRBV15; 9 bases are shared with TRBD2. Germline loops: CDR1 LNHNV, CDR2 YYDKDF (reference sequence). Losses at the gene ends were 6 bases for V and 2 bases for J; bases not matched to a gene: 16. The CDR3 is made up of 18 amino acids. The CDR3 region has the DNA TGTGCCACCAGAGGGGGCTCTAGCGGGGACCCCTTTCAAGAGACCCAGTACTTC. The encoded protein is CATRGGSSGDPFQETQYF.